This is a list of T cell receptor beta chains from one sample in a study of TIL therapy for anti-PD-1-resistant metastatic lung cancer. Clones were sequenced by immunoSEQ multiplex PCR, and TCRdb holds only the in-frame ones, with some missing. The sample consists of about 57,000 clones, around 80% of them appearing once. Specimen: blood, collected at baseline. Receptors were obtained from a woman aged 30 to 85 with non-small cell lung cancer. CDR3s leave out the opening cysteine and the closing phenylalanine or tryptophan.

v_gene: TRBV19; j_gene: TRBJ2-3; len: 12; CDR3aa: ASSAGQPTDTQY
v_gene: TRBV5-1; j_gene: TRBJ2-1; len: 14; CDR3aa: ASSMAGTGGRDEQF
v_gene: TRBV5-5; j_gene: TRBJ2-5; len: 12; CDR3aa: ASSTGQASWTQY
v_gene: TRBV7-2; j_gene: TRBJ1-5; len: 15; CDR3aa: ASSSNGGRYSNQPQH
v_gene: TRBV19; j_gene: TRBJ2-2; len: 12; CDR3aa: ASSLDRGNGELF
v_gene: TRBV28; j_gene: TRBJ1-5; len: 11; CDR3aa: ASSLGQNQPQH
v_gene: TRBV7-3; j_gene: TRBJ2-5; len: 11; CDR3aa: ASSPTPRETQY
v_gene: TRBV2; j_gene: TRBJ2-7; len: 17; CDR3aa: ASRTSITRDAADTYEQY
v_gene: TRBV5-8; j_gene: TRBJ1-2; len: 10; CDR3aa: ASRGQNYGYT
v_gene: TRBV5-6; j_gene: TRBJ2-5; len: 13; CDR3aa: ASSLGSSGGATQY
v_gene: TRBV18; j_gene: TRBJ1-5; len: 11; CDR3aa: ASSPGWNQPQH
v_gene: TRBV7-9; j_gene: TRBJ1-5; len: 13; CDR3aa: ASSLGGVENQPQH
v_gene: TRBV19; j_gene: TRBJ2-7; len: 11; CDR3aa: ASSMNQGWEQY
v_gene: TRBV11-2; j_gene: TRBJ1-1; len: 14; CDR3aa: ASSQSVGQKNTEAF
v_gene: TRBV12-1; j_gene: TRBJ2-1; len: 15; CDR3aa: ASSCNPSGNSYNEQF
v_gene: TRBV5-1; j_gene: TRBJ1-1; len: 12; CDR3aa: ASSQQGPNTEAF
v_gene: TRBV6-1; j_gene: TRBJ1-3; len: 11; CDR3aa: ASSEVRGIAIY
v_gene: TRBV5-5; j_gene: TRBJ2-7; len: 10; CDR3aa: ASSLTSYEQY
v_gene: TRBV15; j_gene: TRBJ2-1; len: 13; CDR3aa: ATSRAGARDNEQF
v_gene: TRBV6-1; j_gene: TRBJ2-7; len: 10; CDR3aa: ATRRTDYEQY
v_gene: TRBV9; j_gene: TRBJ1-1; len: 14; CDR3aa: ASSGRTGGVNTEAF
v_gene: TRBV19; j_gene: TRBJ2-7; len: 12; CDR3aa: ASSWTSDSYEQY
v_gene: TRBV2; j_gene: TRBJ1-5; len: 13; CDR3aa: ASSEMSTGGQPQH
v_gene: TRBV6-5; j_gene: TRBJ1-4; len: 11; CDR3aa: ASSYAPTGTLF
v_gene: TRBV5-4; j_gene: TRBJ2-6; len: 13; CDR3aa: ASSLDRSGANVLT
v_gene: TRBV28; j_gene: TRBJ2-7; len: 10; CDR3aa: ASSPGFYEQY
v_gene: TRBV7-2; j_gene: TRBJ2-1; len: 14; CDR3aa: ASSLTRGSSYNEQF
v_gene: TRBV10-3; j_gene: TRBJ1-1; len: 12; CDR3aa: AISQPSGNTEAF